This T cell receptor beta chain was captured by sequencing in a study of PD-L1 blockade in urothelial cancer. Here immunoSEQ multiplex PCR was the method, and the copy in TCRdb shows in-frame clones only, minus some. The sample has about 53,000 clones; around 88% are singletons. Time point defined: pretreatment peripheral blood. V was cut by 11 bases and J by 5 bases, with 15 bases left in between. Germline V lookup: CDR1 LNHDA, CDR2 SQIVND (reference sequence). The CDR3 is 12 residues long. The V call is TRBV19, the J call TRBJ2-5; D may be TRBD1 (5 bases). Sequenced here: PBMCs, sampled around atezolizumab (anti-PD-L1) treatment. The sequence came from an older woman with urothelial cancer. The CDR3 here is CALTVGRETQYF. The DNA for the CDR3 is TGTGCCTTGACAGTAGGAAGGGAGACCCAGTACTTC.